This T cell receptor (beta chain) was sequenced for a study of T cells after yellow fever vaccination. This clonotype was seen many times. Its antigen is not identified. The study made its TCR cDNA through 5'RACE template switching. That step introduced a universal primer site along with UMIs. TCRdb re-called the 5' RACE reads with MiXCR, one entry per CDR3 protein. The sample has about 300,000 distinct CDR3 sequences; approximately 10% are singletons. Broader study findings: The CD4 compartment and the CD8 compartment contained a small share of clonotypes in common. The presence of abundant clonotypes contaminating from the bulk population was possible in FACS-sorted repertoires. Clones from primary vaccination mostly reappeared after the booster (roughly 95% CD4, approximately 86% CD8).

Trimming cost V 4 bases and J 2 bases; bases outside gene matches: 8. The CDR3 contains 17 residues. Per the germline V gene, CDR1 is ENHRY and CDR2 is SYGVKD. The source is a man younger than 35 who received the YFV17D yellow fever vaccine. V usage is TRBV10-3 and J usage is TRBJ2-2; 9 nucleotides align to TRBD2. The sequences come from CD4+ T cells sorted from PBMCs, collected 5 days after the yellow fever booster vaccination. CDR3 residues: CAISVASGAVNTGELFF. CDR3 in DNA: TGTGCCATCAGTGTGGCTAGCGGGGCCGTTAACACCGGGGAGCTGTTTTTT.